This is a list of T cell receptor beta chains from one sample in a study of graft-versus-host responses after intestinal transplantation. The antigens for these receptors are not known. Sequenced by immunoSEQ multiplex PCR; TCRdb stores in-frame clones only, minus some. The data hold about 41,000 clones, with 95% observed a single time. This specimen consisted of unstimulated CD8+ T cells sorted from spleen or lymph node cells, obtained before transplant. All receptors derive from a human donor who was the organ donor for an intestinal transplant. Both conserved end residues are part of each CDR3. The D gene is left open where the match is weak. Not every row has a clone size; where given, it reads once, few, many or a size class.

size | J | D | V | length | DNA | CDR3
. | TRBJ2-7 | TRBD1 | TRBV11-1 | 14 | TGTGCCAGCAGCCCCGGGACAGGCCTCTACGAGCAGTACTTC | CASSPGTGLYEQYF
. | TRBJ2-6 | TRBD1 | TRBV2 | 21 | TGTGCCAGCACATGGGAGAACAGGGGGCGCTGGATATCGGGCGGGGCCAACGTCCTGACTTTC | CASTWENRGRWISGGANVLTF
. | TRBJ1-1 | . | TRBV20-1 | 11 | TGCATTATGTCTGGATATACTGAAGCTTTCTTT | CIMSGYTEAFF
once | TRBJ2-1 | . | TRBV25-1 | 13 | TGTGCCAGCAGTTTCACTTCCTACAATGAGCAGTTCTTC | CASSFTSYNEQFF
. | TRBJ2-3 | TRBD2 | TRBV13 | 15 | TGTGCCAGCAGCTTAAGTGGCGGGGGTACAGATACGCAGTATTTT | CASSLSGGGTDTQYF
once | TRBJ1-2 | . | TRBV4-1 | 15 | TGCGCCGGCAGCACCCACAGGCTTGGACGATATGGCTACACCTTC | CAGSTHRLGRYGYTF
. | TRBJ1-1 | . | TRBV4-1 | 12 | TGCGCCAGCAGCCAATCAGGCAGGGAAGCTTTCTTT | CASSQSGREAFF
once | TRBJ2-7 | . | TRBV5-1 | 13 | TGCGCCAGCAGCTCTACACCGGAGTACGAGCAGTACTTC | CASSSTPEYEQYF
. | TRBJ2-7 | TRBD1 | TRBV19 | 16 | TGTGCCAGTAGTGCCCGTCTCCCCGGACAGGGCCACGAGCAGTACTTC | CASSARLPGQGHEQYF
. | TRBJ2-7 | . | TRBV27 | 14 | TGTGCCAGCCGCAGGGGGGGCTCCTCCTACGAGCAGTACTTC | CASRRGGSSYEQYF
once | TRBJ1-5 | . | TRBV7-2 | 15 | TGTGCCAGCAGCCGCAGGACAGATAGCAATCAGCCCCAGCATTTT | CASSRRTDSNQPQHF
. | TRBJ2-7 | TRBD1 | TRBV6-5 | 14 | TGTGCCAGCAGTCCCGGGACAGGAATACGGGAGCAGTACTTC | CASSPGTGIREQYF
. | TRBJ2-7 | TRBD2 | TRBV4-1 | 16 | TGCGCCAGCAGCCCCCTTAGGCGGGGGGGCTCCTACGAGCAGTACTTC | CASSPLRRGGSYEQYF
. | TRBJ2-1 | TRBD2 | TRBV7-6 | 15 | TGTGCCAGCAGCTTGAGCGGGGGGACCTACAATGAGCAGTTCTTC | CASSLSGGTYNEQFF
. | TRBJ2-1 | TRBD1 | TRBV10-2 | 15 | TGCGCCAGCAGTGTAACCGGGACAGGGATGTTACAGCAGTTCTTC | CASSVTGTGMLQQFF
. | TRBJ1-2 | TRBD1 | TRBV2 | 16 | TGTGCCAGCAGTGAAAGCGGGACAGGGTCTGGCTATGGCTACACCTTC | CASSESGTGSGYGYTF
. | TRBJ2-1 | . | TRBV15 | 15 | TGTGCCACCAGCGCGCACAGGAGCTCCTACAATGAGCAGTTCTTC | CATSAHRSSYNEQFF
. | TRBJ2-1 | . | TRBV30 | 14 | TGTGCCGGGACGACAGAGAGGGATTACAATGAGCAGTTCTTC | CAGTTERDYNEQFF
. | TRBJ2-1 | TRBD2 | TRBV9 | 17 | TGTGCCAGCAGCTCCCACCCGACTAGCGGGGGAGGCAATGAGCAGTTCTTC | CASSSHPTSGGGNEQFF
. | TRBJ2-7 | TRBD1 | TRBV14 | 15 | TGTGCCAGCAGCCGGGGACAGACCGCGTCGCACGAGCAGTACTTC | CASSRGQTASHEQYF
. | TRBJ2-1 | . | TRBV13 | 14 | TGTGCCAGCAGCTTAAACGTACAGGTTGATGAGCAGTTCTTC | CASSLNVQVDEQFF
. | TRBJ1-1 | TRBD1 | TRBV27 | 14 | TGTGCCAGCAGCTCTGACAGGGGGTCAACTGAAGCTTTCTTT | CASSSDRGSTEAFF